A selection of T cell receptor beta chains follows, all from one sample in a study of cytomegalovirus exposure and HLA in healthy donors. TCRdb's copy holds only in-frame clones and misses some; the assay was immunoSEQ multiplex PCR. Counted here are about 96,000 clones, roughly 74% occurring once; the ten biggest clones make up roughly 14%. Sequencing was done on a sample of PBMCs. The receptors stem from a woman between 70 and 85 years old in good health and CMV-seropositive. Each CDR3 is given with its conserved first and last residue. The order of the fields is V gene, J gene, D gene, clone size, CDR3 DNA, CDR3 protein. D genes are given only for firm matches. Clone size, where shown, is once, few, many, or a class for clones that have expanded.

v_call: TRBV28; j_call: TRBJ2-4; d_call: TRBD2; clone_size: few; cdr3_nt: TGTGCCAGCAGGACCGCGGGGGGGGACATTCAGTACTTC; cdr3_aa: CASRTAGGDIQYF
v_call: TRBV27; j_call: TRBJ2-5; d_call: TRBD2; clone_size: .; cdr3_nt: TGTGCCAGCAGTATAGCGGGACTGGGGGAGACCCAGTACTTC; cdr3_aa: CASSIAGLGETQYF
v_call: TRBV7-3; j_call: TRBJ2-5; d_call: .; clone_size: .; cdr3_nt: TGTGCCAGCAGCTTATCGGCGGGAGAGACCCAGTACTTC; cdr3_aa: CASSLSAGETQYF
v_call: TRBV6-6; j_call: TRBJ1-6; d_call: .; clone_size: .; cdr3_nt: TGTGCCAGCATGACAGACCTTAATAATTCACCCCTCCACTTT; cdr3_aa: CASMTDLNNSPLHF
v_call: TRBV7-3; j_call: TRBJ2-1; d_call: TRBD1; clone_size: .; cdr3_nt: TGTGCCAGCAGCGAGACAGGGAGCTCCTACAATGAGCAGTTCTTC; cdr3_aa: CASSETGSSYNEQFF
v_call: TRBV5-1; j_call: TRBJ2-5; d_call: .; clone_size: once; cdr3_nt: TGCGCCAGCACCCCGGGACACCTCCAAGAGGCCCAGTACTTC; cdr3_aa: CASTPGHLQEAQYF
v_call: TRBV7-8; j_call: TRBJ2-2; d_call: TRBD2; clone_size: few; cdr3_nt: TGTGCCAGCAGCTCCAGACTAGCGGGAGACACCGGGGAGCTGTTTTTT; cdr3_aa: CASSSRLAGDTGELFF
v_call: TRBV5-1; j_call: TRBJ1-5; d_call: .; clone_size: .; cdr3_nt: TGCGCCAGCAGCCCGACACAGGGCTGGCAGCCCCAGCATTTT; cdr3_aa: CASSPTQGWQPQHF
v_call: TRBV28; j_call: TRBJ2-7; d_call: .; clone_size: .; cdr3_nt: TGTGCCAGCAGTCTCTCTCGGGGAGAGGACGAGCAGTACTTC; cdr3_aa: CASSLSRGEDEQYF
v_call: TRBV7-8; j_call: TRBJ1-4; d_call: TRBD1; clone_size: once; cdr3_nt: TGTGCCAGCAGCTTAGCTTTCAGGGGGGATGAAAAACTGTTTTTT; cdr3_aa: CASSLAFRGDEKLFF
v_call: TRBV18; j_call: TRBJ2-3; d_call: .; clone_size: .; cdr3_nt: TGTGCCAGCTCACCTCTTGCAGGGGCCGTCACAGATACGCAGTATTTT; cdr3_aa: CASSPLAGAVTDTQYF
v_call: TRBV19; j_call: TRBJ1-3; d_call: .; clone_size: .; cdr3_nt: TGTGCCAGTGGCGGGGCAGTGGGAAACACCATATATTTT; cdr3_aa: CASGGAVGNTIYF
v_call: TRBV29-1; j_call: TRBJ2-7; d_call: .; clone_size: .; cdr3_nt: TGCAGCGTTGTTGGGGCCTCCTACGAGCAGTACTTC; cdr3_aa: CSVVGASYEQYF
v_call: TRBV11-2; j_call: TRBJ2-1; d_call: .; clone_size: .; cdr3_nt: TGTGCCAGCAGCTTAGGGTCTTCCAGGGACAATGAGCAGTTCTTC; cdr3_aa: CASSLGSSRDNEQFF
v_call: TRBV11-2; j_call: TRBJ2-2; d_call: TRBD1; clone_size: .; cdr3_nt: TGTGCCAGCAGCTTAACAGGGGCCGGGGAGCTGTTTTTT; cdr3_aa: CASSLTGAGELFF
v_call: TRBV5-1; j_call: TRBJ2-1; d_call: TRBD2; clone_size: .; cdr3_nt: TGCGCCAGCAGCGTAGCGGGCCACTACAATGAGCAGTTCTTC; cdr3_aa: CASSVAGHYNEQFF
v_call: TRBV7-2; j_call: TRBJ2-3; d_call: TRBD2; clone_size: .; cdr3_nt: TGTGCCAGCAGCATGACTAGCGGGGGGAGCACAGATACGCAGTATTTT; cdr3_aa: CASSMTSGGSTDTQYF
v_call: TRBV11-3; j_call: TRBJ2-3; d_call: .; clone_size: .; cdr3_nt: TGTGCCAGCAGCTTTGGGCACACGGGGACAGATACGCAGTATTTT; cdr3_aa: CASSFGHTGTDTQYF
v_call: TRBV11-3; j_call: TRBJ2-2; d_call: TRBD1; clone_size: .; cdr3_nt: TGTGCCAGCAGCGGGGGACAGTTAAAGGGCGGGGAGCTGTTTTTT; cdr3_aa: CASSGGQLKGGELFF
v_call: TRBV7-9; j_call: TRBJ2-5; d_call: TRBD1; clone_size: .; cdr3_nt: TGTGCCAGCAGCTTAGCAGGGGGCCAGGAGACCCAGTACTTC; cdr3_aa: CASSLAGGQETQYF
v_call: TRBV10-3; j_call: TRBJ1-6; d_call: TRBD1; clone_size: few; cdr3_nt: TGTGCCATCAGACCGGGACAGGGGGATTCACCCCTCCACTTT; cdr3_aa: CAIRPGQGDSPLHF
v_call: TRBV27; j_call: TRBJ2-2; d_call: TRBD2; clone_size: .; cdr3_nt: TGTGCCAGCACCGTGGGAGGGCACACCGGGGAGCTGTTTTTT; cdr3_aa: CASTVGGHTGELFF
v_call: TRBV5-1; j_call: TRBJ2-7; d_call: .; clone_size: few; cdr3_nt: TGCGCCAGCAGCTTGGGGGACGCGGGATCCTACGAGCAGTACTTC; cdr3_aa: CASSLGDAGSYEQYF
v_call: TRBV27; j_call: TRBJ2-5; d_call: TRBD1; clone_size: .; cdr3_nt: TGTGCCAGCAGAGGCGGCGACAGGGGGGTAGAGACCCAGTACTTC; cdr3_aa: CASRGGDRGVETQYF
v_call: TRBV4-1; j_call: TRBJ2-7; d_call: TRBD1; clone_size: .; cdr3_nt: TGCGCCAGCAGCCAAGAGAGGGGTACCGGACAGGAGCTCCCTCGCGAGCAGTACTTC; cdr3_aa: CASSQERGTGQELPREQYF
v_call: TRBV9; j_call: TRBJ2-3; d_call: .; clone_size: .; cdr3_nt: TGTGCCAGCCAGACAGCTAGCACAGATACGCAGTATTTT; cdr3_aa: CASQTASTDTQYF
v_call: TRBV19; j_call: TRBJ2-4; d_call: .; clone_size: once; cdr3_nt: TGTGCCAGTAGTATCGGACACAGAAGACTAGCCAAAAACATTCAGTACTTC; cdr3_aa: CASSIGHRRLAKNIQYF
v_call: TRBV28; j_call: TRBJ1-2; d_call: TRBD1; clone_size: .; cdr3_nt: TGTGCCAGCAGCCGGGGACAGGGGGCGATTGGCTACACCTTC; cdr3_aa: CASSRGQGAIGYTF
v_call: TRBV7-7; j_call: TRBJ2-1; d_call: TRBD2; clone_size: .; cdr3_nt: TGTGCTAGCAGCCCTGGAAGCGGGAGGGCCAATGAGCAGTTCTTC; cdr3_aa: CASSPGSGRANEQFF
v_call: TRBV19; j_call: TRBJ2-5; d_call: TRBD2; clone_size: .; cdr3_nt: TGTGCCAGTAGACCCACCTGGACTGGCGGGAGAAAGACCCAGTACTTC; cdr3_aa: CASRPTWTGGRKTQYF
v_call: TRBV7-2; j_call: TRBJ2-7; d_call: .; clone_size: few; cdr3_nt: TGTGCCAGCAGTTCCAACGGGGAGCAGTACTTC; cdr3_aa: CASSSNGEQYF
v_call: TRBV18; j_call: TRBJ1-5; d_call: TRBD1; clone_size: .; cdr3_nt: TGTGCCAGCTCACCGGACAGGGGAGGCCGATATAGCAATCAGCCCCAGCATTTT; cdr3_aa: CASSPDRGGRYSNQPQHF
v_call: TRBV28; j_call: TRBJ2-3; d_call: .; clone_size: .; cdr3_nt: TGTGCCAGCAGTACACCCCAGGGGCTTGGAGATACGCAGTATTTT; cdr3_aa: CASSTPQGLGDTQYF
v_call: TRBV6-6; j_call: TRBJ2-7; d_call: TRBD1; clone_size: .; cdr3_nt: TGTGCCAGCAGCTTAACAGGGGGGGAGCAGTACTTC; cdr3_aa: CASSLTGGEQYF
v_call: TRBV4-3; j_call: TRBJ1-4; d_call: TRBD1; clone_size: .; cdr3_nt: TGCGCCAGCAGCCAAACCGGGACAGGGAATGAAAAACTGTTTTTT; cdr3_aa: CASSQTGTGNEKLFF
v_call: TRBV6-6; j_call: TRBJ2-7; d_call: .; clone_size: few; cdr3_nt: TGTGCCAGCAGTTACGGGCTAGCCGGCTACGAGCAGTACTTC; cdr3_aa: CASSYGLAGYEQYF
v_call: TRBV4-3; j_call: TRBJ2-7; d_call: .; clone_size: .; cdr3_nt: TGCGCCAGCAGCCAAGTTGAGGGCTTGGCCTACGAGCAGTACTTC; cdr3_aa: CASSQVEGLAYEQYF
v_call: TRBV10-1; j_call: TRBJ2-1; d_call: TRBD2; clone_size: .; cdr3_nt: TGCGCCAGCGGCGGGAGTTGGAATGAGCAGTTCTTC; cdr3_aa: CASGGSWNEQFF
v_call: TRBV6-4; j_call: TRBJ2-1; d_call: TRBD2; clone_size: .; cdr3_nt: TGTGCCAGCAGTGCAAGGACTAGTGGAGCCGGTGAGCAGTTCTTC; cdr3_aa: CASSARTSGAGEQFF
v_call: TRBV4-1; j_call: TRBJ2-7; d_call: .; clone_size: .; cdr3_nt: TGCGCCAGCAGCCAAGCTCAGGGATCCAACTACGAGCAGTACTTC; cdr3_aa: CASSQAQGSNYEQYF
v_call: TRBV6-6; j_call: TRBJ1-4; d_call: .; clone_size: few; cdr3_nt: TGTGCCAGCAGCCCCACAGGCCGTAATGAAAAACTGTTTTTT; cdr3_aa: CASSPTGRNEKLFF
v_call: TRBV11-3; j_call: TRBJ2-7; d_call: .; clone_size: .; cdr3_nt: TGTGCCAGCAGTTTTAGGCCCGACAGGGAGCAGTACTTC; cdr3_aa: CASSFRPDREQYF